The 17 T cell receptor beta chains presented below share a single source sample, sequenced in a study of T-cell reconstitution after alpha-beta-depleted transplantation in children. Unique molecular identifiers were built into the TCRbeta library. TCRdb redid the calling of the PCR reads with MiXCR, one entry per CDR3 protein. The sample has under 750,000 distinct CDR3 sequences; 23% are singletons. Sequenced here: PBMCs, mostly from graft donor cells, sampled 360 days after TCRalphabeta/CD19-depleted stem cell transplant. These receptors originate from a boy younger than two who had a stem cell transplant for acute myeloid leukemia, so the T cells may come from the graft donor.

The table lists this clonotype with many counts. The rearrangement uses TRBV28 and TRBJ2-1; perhaps TRBD2 as D (7 bases). The CDR3 is 15 residues long. V was shortened by 6 bases and J by 8 bases, with 20 bases between the two germline ends. Germline CDR1 MDHEN, CDR2 SYDVKM. The CDR3 DNA sequence: TGTGCCAGCAGCTTGAGAGGGGGGGCCAAAGATGAGCAGTTCTTC. Translated, it gives CASSLRGGAKDEQFF.

The rearrangement links TRBV6-5 to TRBJ2-7; 12 bases fit TRBD1. The germline CDR1 and CDR2 sequences are MNHEY and SVGAGI. This CDR3 contains 17 residues. J gave up 0 bases and V 2 bases, and 5 bases lay outside the gene matches. This CDR3 is CASSYGGTGGHSYEQYF. Written as DNA, the CDR3 is TGTGCCAGCAGTTACGGTGGGACAGGGGGCCACTCCTACGAGCAGTACTTC.

Many counts were recorded for this clonotype. The V gene is TRBV30, the J gene TRBJ2-5; the D gene is possibly TRBD1 (6 bases). Trimming cost V 5 bases and J 3 bases, with 10 bases left between them. CDR3 size: 12 residues. The germline gives CDR1 GTSNPN, CDR2 SVGIG (reference sequence). CDR3 residues: CAWGTLKETQYF. CDR3 coding DNA: TGTGCCTGGGGGACACTTAAAGAGACCCAGTACTTC.

The rearrangement uses TRBV20-1 and TRBJ2-3; D ambiguous. The CDR3 extends over 10 amino acids. V lost 2 bases, J lost 11 bases, and 8 bases lay in between. In germline, CDR1 is DFQATT, CDR2 SNEGSKA (reference sequence). The CDR3 spells CSARRDWQYF. CDR3 sequence (DNA): TGCAGTGCTAGACGCGACTGGCAGTATTTT.

The chain has TRBV20-1 and TRBJ2-5; TRBD2 matches at 8 bases. The J segment lost 1 base and the V segment lost 5 bases, leaving 12 bases of the junction unmatched. The CDR3 has 16 residues. The germline V gene encodes CDR1 DFQATT and CDR2 SNEGSKA (reference sequence). The DNA of the CDR3 is TGCAGTGCTGGTAGTTTTAGCGGGGACCCCCAAGAGACCCAGTACTTC. Translation gives CSAGSFSGDPQETQYF.

V gene TRBV20-1 combines with J gene TRBJ1-4; 8 nucleotides match TRBD1. V was clipped by 6 bases and J by 5 bases; unmatched bases: 8. Germline CDR1 is DFQATT and CDR2 is SNEGSKA (reference sequence). This CDR3 region has 14 residues. The CDR3 sequence: CSAFRTGRNEKLFF. In nucleotides, the CDR3 is TGCAGTGCCTTCCGGACAGGGCGGAATGAAAAACTGTTTTTT.

The V gene is TRBV20-1, the J gene TRBJ2-7, with a tentative D call TRBD2 (6 bases). CDR1 is DFQATT, CDR2 SNEGSKA, per germline (reference sequence). The CDR3 loop spans 15 amino acids. V dropped 3 bases and J dropped 7 bases, with 22 bases sitting between them. The CDR3 DNA is TGCAGTGCTAGGGCCCTCGGGACTCCCACCTCTGAGCAGTACTTC. Amino acids: CSARALGTPTSEQYF.

This clonotype was detected many times. The chain is built from TRBV20-1 and TRBJ2-7, with a weak D call TRBD2 (5 bases). This CDR3 contains 15 residues. Trimming left V 0 bases short and J 4 bases short, with 16 bases between. Germline CDR1 is DFQATT and CDR2 is SNEGSKA (reference sequence). The CDR3 is CSARDRRGIPYEQYV. Here the CDR3 DNA reads TGCAGTGCTAGAGATCGTCGGGGAATTCCTTACGAGCAGTACGTC.

A few counts support this clonotype. This could be a read error, since a much larger clone is one nucleotide away. This chain joins TRBV28 and TRBJ2-7; D is unresolved. Trimming left V 6 bases short and J 4 bases short, with 13 bases between. Germline assignment: CDR1 MDHEN and CDR2 SYDVKM. This CDR3 has 13 residues. CDR3: CASSPRNAYEQYF. Here the CDR3 DNA reads TGTGCCAGCAGCCCCCGCAACGCTTACGAGCAGTACTTC.

This clonotype was observed a handful of times. J is TRBJ2-7 and V is TRBV20-1; D possibly matches TRBD1 or TRBD2 (5 bases each). This CDR3 spans 14 amino acids. Trimming stripped 5 bases from V and 4 bases from J, with 18 bases between. Germline CDR1 and CDR2: DFQATT and SNEGSKA (reference sequence). CDR3 in amino acids: CSASPGRISYEQYF. The CDR3 DNA is TGCAGTGCTTCTCCGGGACGGATTTCTTACGAGCAGTACTTC.

The V call is TRBV4-3, the J call TRBJ1-4; D not resolved. V shed 4 bases and J shed 0 bases, with 9 bases lying between them. Germline V gene sequence: CDR1 LGHNA, CDR2 YSLEER. The CDR3 has 15 residues. CDR3 amino acids: CASSRDRTTNEKLFF. The CDR3 DNA reads as TGCGCCAGCAGCCGAGACCGAACAACTAATGAAAAACTGTTTTTT.

This clonotype appeared a few times. Here the CDR3 DNA reads TGTGCCATCAGTGAATCCAATTCCTACGAGCAGTACGTC. Translation: CAISESNSYEQYV. This sequence joins TRBV10-3 and TRBJ2-7, with D hard to call. Germline V gives CDR1 ENHRY, CDR2 SYGVKD. The CDR3 has 13 amino acids. With 3 bases removed from V and 1 base from J, the gap between germline ends came to 7 bases.

The genes are TRBV5-5 and TRBJ2-7; 8 bases match TRBD1. CDR1 is SGHKS, CDR2 YYEKEE, per germline (reference sequence). CDR3 length: 15 residues. DNA of the CDR3: TGTGCCATCAGCCTAGGGACAGGAATATCCTACGAGCAGTACGTC. Its protein is CAISLGTGISYEQYV.

V usage is TRBV7-2 and J usage is TRBJ2-3; 10 bases align to TRBD2. The J segment lost 2 bases and the V segment lost 4 bases, leaving 3 bases of the junction unmatched. The germline V gene has CDR1 SGHTA and CDR2 FQGNSA. CDR3 size: 15 residues. The CDR3 coding sequence is TGTGCCAGCAGCTCCCTAGCGGGGGACACAGATACGCAGTATTTT. Protein product: CASSSLAGDTDTQYF. The complete variable domain, with remaining parts taken from reference TRBV7-2 and TRBJ2-3, reads GAGVSQSPSNKVTEKGKDVELRCDPISGHTALYWYRQSLGQGLEFLIYFQGNSAPDKSGLPSDRFSAERTGGSVSTLTIQRTQQEDSAVYLCASSSLAGDTDTQYFGPGTRLTVL.

This clonotype turned up a few times. The gene calls are TRBV12-3 or TRBV12-4 and TRBJ2-5; 10 nucleotides line up with TRBD2. The CDR3 is 15 residues long. With V trimmed by 8 bases and J by 5 bases, 11 bases remained unmatched. DNA for the CDR3: TGTGCCAGCTCCTCCACTAGCGGGGTTACCGAGACCCAGTACTTC. Its translation: CASSSTSGVTETQYF.

The chain carries TRBV10-3 and TRBJ2-3, with D possibly TRBD2 on 5 matching bases. The V and J ends lost 5 bases and 6 bases respectively, with 9 bases between them. The CDR3 consists of 12 residues. Germline V CDR1 and CDR2: ENHRY, SYGVKD. CDR3 protein: CAISSGSDTQYF. The DNA for the CDR3 is TGTGCCATCAGTAGCGGCAGTGATACGCAGTATTTT.

Only one count was recorded for this clonotype. J is TRBJ1-1 and V is TRBV11-3; 8 bases map to TRBD1. The germline gives CDR1 SGHNT, CDR2 YENEEA. Germline trimming cut 6 bases from V and 1 base from J; bases unmatched to any gene: 7. The CDR3 spans 15 residues. The CDR3, as DNA: TGTGCCAGCAGAGGAGCCGGGACAGGGAACACTGAAGCTTTCTTT. Its translation is CASRGAGTGNTEAFF.